Following are 9 T cell receptor beta chains from one sample sequenced in a study of shared clonotypes between healthy human individuals. Some clones are missing from TCRdb's copy, which holds only in-frame ones; the method was immunoSEQ multiplex PCR. The sample yields about 730,000 clones, approximately 72% seen once. Sequences were obtained from memory CD4+ T cells sorted from blood. Stated subset: CD45RA-negative fraction. The receptors originated from a woman aged 30 to 39 in good health.

V and J are TRBV6-5 and TRBJ1-1; 9 bases line up with TRBD1. This CDR3 has 15 residues. From germline, CDR1 is MNHEY and CDR2 SVGAGI. Trimming cost V 11 bases and J 7 bases; bases outside gene matches: 17. DNA for the CDR3: TGTGCCGAAACACGACCGGGACAGGGTGAAGATGAAGCTTTCTTT. Its translation: CAETRPGQGEDEAFF.

This chain uses TRBV25-1 with TRBJ2-5; D could derive from TRBD1 or TRBD2 (5 bases each). CDR1 and CDR2 from the germline V gene are MGHDK and SYGVNS. The CDR3 totals 15 residues. Trimming took 3 bases from V and 1 from J, leaving 12 bases between them. This chain's CDR3 is CASSDSGTSQETQYF. The CDR3 DNA follows: TGTGCCAGCAGTGATTCGGGGACGAGCCAAGAGACCCAGTACTTC. The variable domain in full, completed from reference TRBV25-1 and TRBJ2-5, reads EADIYQTPRYLVIGTGKKITLECSQTMGHDKMYWYQQDPGMELHLIHYSYGVNSTEKGDLSSESTVSRIRTEHFPLTLESARPSHTSQYLCASSDSGTSQETQYFGPGTRLLVL.

The V and J genes are TRBV10-2 and TRBJ2-2; D is unresolved. Germline V gene sequence: CDR1 WSHSY, CDR2 SAAADI. Trimming left V 2 bases short and J 3 bases short, with 4 bases between. The CDR3 consists of 13 residues. In DNA, the CDR3 is TGCGCCAGCAGTGAGCCCGACACCGGGGAGCTGTTTTTT. Translated: CASSEPDTGELFF.

The chain is built from TRBV7-2 and TRBJ1-2; D unresolved. CDR1 is SGHTA, CDR2 FQGNSA, per germline. This CDR3 has 13 amino acids. V lost 5 bases and J 8 bases, leaving 15 bases between the germline ends. Here the CDR3 DNA reads TGTGCCAGCAGCCCCCTTAGTAGGCACGGCTACACCTTC. It encodes CASSPLSRHGYTF.

A single count supports this clone. The chain employs TRBV7-9 and TRBJ2-5, with a tentative D call TRBD1 (6 bases). The J call may be in error: the DNA end matches TRBJ2-7 better. Germline lookup yields CDR1 SEHNR and CDR2 FQNEAQ (reference sequence). This CDR3 region has 15 residues. The CDR3 coding sequence is TGTGCCAGCAGCTACCCCGGGACACCGACCTACGAGCAGTACTTC. The encoded protein is CASSYPGTPTYEQYF.

This rearrangement joins TRBV19 to TRBJ2-7; D is unclear. The CDR3 runs to 15 residues. Per the germline V gene, CDR1 is LNHDA and CDR2 is SQIVND (reference sequence). V was pared by 1 base and J by 5 bases, with 15 bases between. The CDR3 coding sequence is TGTGCCAGTAGTATAGGGCAGGTTTCCTCTAACGAGCAGTACTTC. The encoded protein is CASSIGQVSSNEQYF.

The chain joins TRBV29-1 to TRBJ2-7, with D possibly being TRBD1 (6 bases). The length of the CDR3 is 15 residues. Germline loops: CDR1 SQVTM, CDR2 ANQGSEA. V lost 4 bases to trimming and J lost 1 base, with 17 bases between them. The CDR3 region has the DNA TGCAGCGTTGGGGAGACAGGAACCTTTTCCTACGAGCAGTACTTC. Amino acid sequence: CSVGETGTFSYEQYF.

The chain has TRBV28 and TRBJ1-5; D gene uncertain. From germline, CDR1 is MDHEN and CDR2 SYDVKM. CDR3 length equals 13 residues. Trimming removed 4 bases at V and 7 bases at J, with 11 bases between. The CDR3 reads CASSSGLTQPQHF. The DNA of the CDR3 is TGTGCCAGCAGTTCTGGACTCACCCAGCCCCAGCATTTT.

J is TRBJ2-2 and V is TRBV12-1; the table's D call of TRBD2 was not tested on the DNA. TRBV12-1 is shown as a pseudogene. This CDR3 has 16 amino acids. CDR3 protein: CASSLYLGLATGELFF. The CDR3 nucleotides read TGTGCCAGCAGCTTGTATTTAGGACTAGCGACCGGGGAGCTGTTTTTT.